Listed below are T cell receptor beta chains from one sample, sequenced in a study of shared clonotypes between healthy human individuals. Libraries were prepared by immunoSEQ multiplex PCR; TCRdb keeps only in-frame clonotypes and omits some of them. The table lists approximately 1.4 million clones, approximately 98% of them singletons, with approximately 0.44% in the top ten. The sample taken for sequencing was naive CD4+ T cells sorted from blood. The source is a young man in good health. CDR3s include the opening cysteine and the closing phenylalanine or tryptophan. D genes are given only for firm matches. Some rows mark clone size as missing; the rest say once, few, many or name a class of expanded clone.

V gene	D gene	clone size	J gene	CDR3 DNA	CDR3 protein
TRBV5-4	NA	once	TRBJ2-7	TGTGCCAGCAGCTTGGCTGGCGGGATTGGGTACGAGCAGTACTTC	CASSLAGGIGYEQYF
TRBV2	NA	NA	TRBJ2-3	TGTGCCAGCACTCTGGGCTCTTTTCGCATGAGGCAGTATTTT	CASTLGSFRMRQYF
TRBV28	NA	once	TRBJ1-1	TGTGCCAGCAGTTTATGGATAGGGGAAGACACTGAAGCTTTCTTT	CASSLWIGEDTEAFF
TRBV28	TRBD2	NA	TRBJ2-7	TGTGCCAGCAGCCACAACAGAGCGGGGGCCTACGAGCAGTACTTC	CASSHNRAGAYEQYF
TRBV28	TRBD2	NA	TRBJ2-2	TGTGCCAGCAGTCTGGGGCGGGAGGGTATTCACACCGGGGAGCTGTTTTTT	CASSLGREGIHTGELFF
TRBV10-1	NA	NA	TRBJ2-7	TGCGCCAGCAGTGAGCACATTACCTACGAGCAGTACTTC	CASSEHITYEQYF
TRBV5-1	NA	NA	TRBJ1-1	TGCGCCAGCAGCTTGGAAGGGGGAAAAGCTTTCTTT	CASSLEGGKAFF
TRBV5-1	NA	NA	TRBJ2-2	TGCGCCAGCAGCTTGGACGGGAGAAAAATCACCGGGGAGCTGTTTTTT	CASSLDGRKITGELFF
TRBV5-1	NA	NA	TRBJ2-3	TGCGCCAGCAGGCGCGGAACCTTAGACACAGATACGCAGTATTTT	CASRRGTLDTDTQYF
TRBV5-4	TRBD1	NA	TRBJ2-7	TGTGCCAGCAGCACAATACAGGGGCGCCACGAGCAGTACTTC	CASSTIQGRHEQYF
TRBV5-3	TRBD1	NA	TRBJ1-1	TGTGCTGACGACAGGGCGAACTCTGAAGCTTTCTTT	CADDRANSEAFF
TRBV28	NA	NA	TRBJ2-5	TGTGCCAGCAGTCCTGGGGGCTCCACGGTTGGGACCCAGTACTTC	CASSPGGSTVGTQYF
TRBV4-2	NA	NA	TRBJ2-7	TGTGCCAGCAGCCAAGATTTTAGGTGGGAGTTGTACGAGCAGTACTTC	CASSQDFRWELYEQYF
TRBV29-1	TRBD2	NA	TRBJ2-7	TGCAGCGTAACTAGCGGCTACGAGCAGTACTTC	CSVTSGYEQYF
TRBV28	NA	NA	TRBJ1-1	TGTGCCAGCAGCCTGGGGAGGAACACTGAAGCTTTCTTT	CASSLGRNTEAFF
TRBV21-1	NA	NA	TRBJ2-7	TGTGCCAGCAGCAAAGCAAAGGGGATCTACGAGCAGTACTTC	CASSKAKGIYEQYF
TRBV5-1	NA	NA	TRBJ2-2	TGCGCCAGCACCCCGGAACCACAAGCGAACACCGGGGAGCTGTTTTTT	CASTPEPQANTGELFF
TRBV7-6	TRBD1	NA	TRBJ2-7	TGTGCCAGCAGCTTAGTGAGTGGGACAGGGCTCGCCTACGAGCAGTACTTC	CASSLVSGTGLAYEQYF
TRBV21-1	NA	NA	TRBJ2-7	TGTGCCAGCAGCAAAGCAGCAGGGTCGGGAAACGAGCAGTACTTC	CASSKAAGSGNEQYF
TRBV18	TRBD2	NA	TRBJ2-7	TGTGCCAGCTCACCGCCGTTACTAGCGGGAGTAGGAGAGCAGTACTTC	CASSPPLLAGVGEQYF
TRBV11-2	NA	NA	TRBJ2-7	TGTGCCAGCAGAGGGACACCCTCCTACGAGCAGTACTTC	CASRGTPSYEQYF
TRBV6-5	TRBD1	NA	TRBJ1-1	TGTGCCAGCAGTTACCTCGGGACAGGGGTAAACACTGAAGCTTTCTTT	CASSYLGTGVNTEAFF
TRBV5-1	TRBD1	NA	TRBJ2-2	TGCGCCAGCAGCTTTACAGGGGGCGACACCGGGGAGCTGTTTTTT	CASSFTGGDTGELFF
TRBV28	TRBD1	few	TRBJ1-5	TGTGCCAGCAGTTTAGGGACAGGGGTTAATCAGCCCCAGCATTTT	CASSLGTGVNQPQHF
TRBV19	NA	NA	TRBJ1-2	TGTGCCAGTAATAAAGGGGGAATCTATGGCTACACCTTC	CASNKGGIYGYTF
TRBV7-8	NA	NA	TRBJ2-7	TGTGCCAGCAGCCATTCCGGGACTCCGAGCTCCTACGAGCAGTACTTC	CASSHSGTPSSYEQYF
TRBV2	NA	NA	TRBJ1-5	TGTGCCAGCAGCGAGGGGCACCCGGTGCGGCAGCCCCAGCATTTT	CASSEGHPVRQPQHF
TRBV6-5	NA	NA	TRBJ1-2	TGTGCCAGCAGTTACTCCGGAAGAGCTAACTATGGCTACACCTTC	CASSYSGRANYGYTF
TRBV5-1	TRBD2	NA	TRBJ2-3	TGCGCCAGCAGCAAACTAGCGGGAGGCACAGATACGCAGTATTTT	CASSKLAGGTDTQYF
TRBV27	NA	NA	TRBJ1-5	TGTGCCAGCAGCCGTACCCCTGGGGAGCCCCAGCATTTT	CASSRTPGEPQHF
TRBV5-8	NA	NA	TRBJ1-2	TGTGCCAGCAGCTTGGCAAGGACAGTAGGCTACACCTTC	CASSLARTVGYTF
TRBV18	TRBD1	NA	TRBJ1-1	TGTGCCAGCTCACCGCCCGGACAGGGTGCGAACACTGAAGCTTTCTTT	CASSPPGQGANTEAFF
TRBV10-3	TRBD2	NA	TRBJ2-2	TGTGCCACGGGACTAGAGAACACCGGGGAGCTGTTTTTT	CATGLENTGELFF
TRBV9	NA	NA	TRBJ2-3	TGTGCCAGCAGCGTAGGACTAATCGGCTCCCCCCCCACGCAGTATTTT	CASSVGLIGSPPTQYF
TRBV7-9	NA	NA	TRBJ1-4	TGTGCCAGCTCGAGTGGGGGCCATGGGCTGTTTTTT	CASSSGGHGLFF
TRBV5-4	TRBD1	NA	TRBJ1-2	TGTGCCAGCAGCTTCCAAGACAGGGAGTTCTATGGCTACACCTTC	CASSFQDREFYGYTF
TRBV27	TRBD2	NA	TRBJ2-1	TGTGCCAGCAGTCCCCAGGGACTAGCTATGAGTGAGCAGTTCTTC	CASSPQGLAMSEQFF
TRBV5-1	TRBD1	NA	TRBJ1-4	TGCGCCAGCAGCTTGGAAGGGACAGCATTTGGAGAAAAACTGTTTTTT	CASSLEGTAFGEKLFF
TRBV19	NA	NA	TRBJ2-5	TGTGCCAGTAGTATGTTGTATGAGACCCAGTACTTC	CASSMLYETQYF